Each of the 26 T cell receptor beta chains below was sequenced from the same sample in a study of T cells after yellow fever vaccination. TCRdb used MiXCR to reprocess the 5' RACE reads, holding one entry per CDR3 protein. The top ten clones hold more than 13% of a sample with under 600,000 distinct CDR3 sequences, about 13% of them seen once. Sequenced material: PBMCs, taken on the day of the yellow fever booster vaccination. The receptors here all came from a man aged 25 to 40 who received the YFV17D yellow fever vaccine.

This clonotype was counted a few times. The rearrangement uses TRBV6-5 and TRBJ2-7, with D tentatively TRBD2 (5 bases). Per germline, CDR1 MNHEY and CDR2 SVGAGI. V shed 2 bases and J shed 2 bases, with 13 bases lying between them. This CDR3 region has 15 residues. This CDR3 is CASSYLATNPYEQYF. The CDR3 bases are TGTGCCAGCAGTTACCTTGCGACTAACCCCTACGAGCAGTACTTC.

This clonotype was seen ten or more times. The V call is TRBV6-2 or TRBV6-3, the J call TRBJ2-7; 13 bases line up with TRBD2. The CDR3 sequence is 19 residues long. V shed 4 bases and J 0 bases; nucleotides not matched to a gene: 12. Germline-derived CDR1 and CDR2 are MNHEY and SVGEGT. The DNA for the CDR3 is TGTGCCAGCAGTTTCTTCCTCGGACTAGCGGGAGCCAGCTCCTACGAGCAGTACTTC. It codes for CASSFFLGLAGASSYEQYF.

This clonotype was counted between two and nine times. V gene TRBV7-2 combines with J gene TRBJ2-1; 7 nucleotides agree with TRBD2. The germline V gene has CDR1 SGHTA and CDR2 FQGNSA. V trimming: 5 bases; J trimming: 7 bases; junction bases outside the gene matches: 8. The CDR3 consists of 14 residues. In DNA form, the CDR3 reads TGTGCCAGCAGCCAACGGTGGGGGGGTAATGAGCAGTTCTTC. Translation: CASSQRWGGNEQFF. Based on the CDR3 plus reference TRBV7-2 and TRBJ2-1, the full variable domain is GAGVSQSPSNKVTEKGKDVELRCDPISGHTALYWYRQSLGQGLEFLIYFQGNSAPDKSGLPSDRFSAERTGGSVSTLTIQRTQQEDSAVYLCASSQRWGGNEQFFGPGTRLTVL.

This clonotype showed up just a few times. CDR3 protein: CASSRSLGSSYNEQFF. The DNA of the CDR3 is TGTGCCAGCAGTCGATCTCTAGGAAGCTCCTACAATGAGCAGTTCTTC. The V gene is TRBV6-2 or TRBV6-3, the J gene TRBJ2-1; D is uncertain. V lost 5 bases, J lost 0 bases, and 14 bases lay in between. The germline V gene has CDR1 MNHEY and CDR2 SVGEGT. This CDR3 spans 16 amino acids.

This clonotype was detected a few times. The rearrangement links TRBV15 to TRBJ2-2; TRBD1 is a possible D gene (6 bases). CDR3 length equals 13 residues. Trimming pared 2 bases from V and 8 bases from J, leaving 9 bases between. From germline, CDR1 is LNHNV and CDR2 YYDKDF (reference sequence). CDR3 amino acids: CATSRRGKGELFF. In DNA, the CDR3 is TGTGCCACCAGCAGAAGGGGGAAGGGGGAGCTGTTTTTT.

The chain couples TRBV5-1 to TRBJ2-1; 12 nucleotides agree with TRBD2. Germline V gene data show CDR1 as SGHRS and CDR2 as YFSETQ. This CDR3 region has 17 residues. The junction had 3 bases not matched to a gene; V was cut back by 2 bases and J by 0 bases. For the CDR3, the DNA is TGCGCCAGCAGCTTCCGACTAGCGGGGGCCTCCTACAATGAGCAGTTCTTC. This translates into CASSFRLAGASYNEQFF.

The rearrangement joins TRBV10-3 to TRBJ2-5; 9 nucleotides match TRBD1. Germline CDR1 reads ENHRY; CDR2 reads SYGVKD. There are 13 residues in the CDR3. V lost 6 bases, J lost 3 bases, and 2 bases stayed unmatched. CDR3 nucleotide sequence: TGTGCCATCAGCCGGACAGGGGAAGAGACCCAGTACTTC. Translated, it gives CAISRTGEETQYF.

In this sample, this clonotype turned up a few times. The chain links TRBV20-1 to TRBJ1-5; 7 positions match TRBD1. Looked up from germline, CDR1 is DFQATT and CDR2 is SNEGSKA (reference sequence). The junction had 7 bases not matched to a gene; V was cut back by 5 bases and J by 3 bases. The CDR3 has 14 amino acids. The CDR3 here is CSALQGGHNQPQHF. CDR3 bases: TGCAGTGCTTTGCAGGGGGGGCACAATCAGCCCCAGCATTTT.

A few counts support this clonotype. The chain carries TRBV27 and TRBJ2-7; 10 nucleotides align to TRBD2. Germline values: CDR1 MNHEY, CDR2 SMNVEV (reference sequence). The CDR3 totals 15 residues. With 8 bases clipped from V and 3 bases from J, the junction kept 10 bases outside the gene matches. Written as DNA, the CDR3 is TGTGCCAGCCGGGGAGCGGGGACTAGCGTCTACGAGCAGTACTTC. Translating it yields CASRGAGTSVYEQYF.

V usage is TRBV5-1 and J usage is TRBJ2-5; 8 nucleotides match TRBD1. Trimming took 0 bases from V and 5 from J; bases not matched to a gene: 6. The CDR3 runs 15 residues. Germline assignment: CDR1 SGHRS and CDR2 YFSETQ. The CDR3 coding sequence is TGCGCCAGCAGCTTGGGGCAGGGGGCGCACGAGACCCAGTACTTC. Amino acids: CASSLGQGAHETQYF.

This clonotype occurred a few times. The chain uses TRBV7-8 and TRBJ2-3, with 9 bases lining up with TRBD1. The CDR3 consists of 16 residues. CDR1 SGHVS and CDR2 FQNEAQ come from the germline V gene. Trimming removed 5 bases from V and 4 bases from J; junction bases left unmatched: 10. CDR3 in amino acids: CASSLVPGQGSDTQYF. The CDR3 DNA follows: TGTGCCAGCAGCCTGGTCCCGGGACAGGGATCAGATACGCAGTATTTT.

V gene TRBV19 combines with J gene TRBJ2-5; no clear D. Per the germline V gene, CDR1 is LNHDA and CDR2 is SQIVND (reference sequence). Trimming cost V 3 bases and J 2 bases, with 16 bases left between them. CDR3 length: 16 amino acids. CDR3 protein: CASSIGFAGLQETQYF. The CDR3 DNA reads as TGTGCCAGTAGTATCGGTTTTGCAGGCCTACAAGAGACCCAGTACTTC.

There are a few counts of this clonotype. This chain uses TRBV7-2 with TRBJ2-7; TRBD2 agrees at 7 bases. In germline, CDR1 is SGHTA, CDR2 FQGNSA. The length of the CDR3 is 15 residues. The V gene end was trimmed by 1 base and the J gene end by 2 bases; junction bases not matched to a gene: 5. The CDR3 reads CASSLERLATYEQYF. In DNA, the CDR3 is TGTGCCAGCAGCTTAGAGAGACTAGCAACCTACGAGCAGTACTTC.

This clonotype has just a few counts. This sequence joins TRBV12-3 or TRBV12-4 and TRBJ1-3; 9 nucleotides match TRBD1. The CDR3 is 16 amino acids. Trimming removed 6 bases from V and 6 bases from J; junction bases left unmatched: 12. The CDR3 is CASRLTGGQRENTIYF. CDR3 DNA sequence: TGTGCCAGCAGACTAACAGGGGGCCAAAGGGAAAACACCATATATTTT.

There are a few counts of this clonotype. The CDR3 region has the DNA TGTGCCAGCAGCTTCCTAGGGGGTGGGCAGTTCTTC. Translating it yields CASSFLGGGQFF. The chain is built from TRBV7-2 and TRBJ2-1; weak D call: TRBD1 (6 bases). Per the germline V gene, CDR1 is SGHTA and CDR2 is FQGNSA. The CDR3 has 12 amino acids. Trimming took off 3 bases at V and 12 bases at J, with 12 bases between the two ends.

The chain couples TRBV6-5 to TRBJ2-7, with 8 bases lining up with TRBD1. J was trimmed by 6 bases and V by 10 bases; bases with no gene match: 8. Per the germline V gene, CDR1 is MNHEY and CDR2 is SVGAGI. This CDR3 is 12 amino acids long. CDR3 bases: TGTGCCACCAAGACAGGGGAGTCCGAGCAGTACTTC. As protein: CATKTGESEQYF.

CDR3 sequence reads: CSLVGGPSEQYF. Here the CDR3 DNA reads TGCAGTCTGGTGGGAGGGCCTTCCGAGCAGTACTTC. This chain joins TRBV20-1 and TRBJ2-7; 7 bases line up with TRBD2. The trim removed 8 bases at V and 6 bases at J, leaving 10 bases unmatched. The CDR3 runs 12 residues. Per germline, CDR1 DFQATT and CDR2 SNEGSKA (reference sequence).

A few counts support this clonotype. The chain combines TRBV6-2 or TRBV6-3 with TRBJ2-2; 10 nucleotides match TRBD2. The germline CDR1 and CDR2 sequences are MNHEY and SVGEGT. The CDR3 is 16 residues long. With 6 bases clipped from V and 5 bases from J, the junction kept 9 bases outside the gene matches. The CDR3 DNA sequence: TGTGCCAGCAGCTTCCGACTAGCGGGTCAAACCGGGGAGCTGTTTTTT. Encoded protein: CASSFRLAGQTGELFF.

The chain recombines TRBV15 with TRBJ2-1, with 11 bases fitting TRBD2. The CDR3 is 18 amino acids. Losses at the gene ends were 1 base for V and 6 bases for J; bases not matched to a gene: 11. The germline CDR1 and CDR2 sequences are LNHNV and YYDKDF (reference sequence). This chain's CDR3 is CATSRVAGGKFRGNEQFF. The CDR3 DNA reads TGTGCCACCAGCAGAGTAGCGGGAGGGAAATTTAGGGGCAATGAGCAGTTCTTC.

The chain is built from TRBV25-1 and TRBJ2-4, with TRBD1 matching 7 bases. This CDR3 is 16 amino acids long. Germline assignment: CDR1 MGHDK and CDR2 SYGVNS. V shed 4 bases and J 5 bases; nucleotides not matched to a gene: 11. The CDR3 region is CASSATGVLVENIQYF. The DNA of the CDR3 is TGTGCCAGCAGTGCAACAGGGGTGCTCGTTGAAAACATTCAGTACTTC.

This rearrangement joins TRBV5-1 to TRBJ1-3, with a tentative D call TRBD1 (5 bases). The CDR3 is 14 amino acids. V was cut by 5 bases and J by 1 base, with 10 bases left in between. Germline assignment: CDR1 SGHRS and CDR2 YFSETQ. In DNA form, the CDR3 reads TGCGCCAGCAGGCGTCAGGGATCTGGAAACACCATATATTTT. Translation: CASRRQGSGNTIYF.

This CDR3 reads CASSQVDTDTQYF. For the CDR3, the DNA is TGTGCCAGCAGCCAAGTCGACACAGATACGCAGTATTTT. V gene TRBV4-2 combines with J gene TRBJ2-3, with no clear D. The ends were cut back, 1 base at V and 2 bases at J, with 4 bases in the middle. The length of the CDR3 is 13 residues. Germline loops: CDR1 LGHNA, CDR2 YNFKEQ.

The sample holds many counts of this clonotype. DNA for the CDR3: TGTGCCAGCTCACCTGGGACCCTGAACACTGAAGCTTTCTTT. This encodes CASSPGTLNTEAFF. The chain has TRBV18 and TRBJ1-1, with D possibly TRBD1 on 5 matching bases. Germline V gene sequence: CDR1 KGHSH, CDR2 LQKENI. V gave up 3 bases and J gave up 0 bases, with 8 bases separating them. This CDR3 contains 14 residues.

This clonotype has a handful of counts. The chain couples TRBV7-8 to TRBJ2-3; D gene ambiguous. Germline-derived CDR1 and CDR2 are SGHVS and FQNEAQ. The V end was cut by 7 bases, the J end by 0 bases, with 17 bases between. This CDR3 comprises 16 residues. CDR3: CASNLGGVRSTDTQYF. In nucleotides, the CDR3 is TGTGCCAGCAACCTCGGCGGAGTCCGTAGCACAGATACGCAGTATTTT.

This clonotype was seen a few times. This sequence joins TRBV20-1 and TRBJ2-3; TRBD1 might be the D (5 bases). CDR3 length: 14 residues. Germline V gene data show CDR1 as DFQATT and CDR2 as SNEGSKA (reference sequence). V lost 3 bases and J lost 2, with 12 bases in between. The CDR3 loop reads CSARIQGTTDTQYF. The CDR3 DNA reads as TGCAGTGCTAGGATCCAGGGTACCACAGATACGCAGTATTTT.

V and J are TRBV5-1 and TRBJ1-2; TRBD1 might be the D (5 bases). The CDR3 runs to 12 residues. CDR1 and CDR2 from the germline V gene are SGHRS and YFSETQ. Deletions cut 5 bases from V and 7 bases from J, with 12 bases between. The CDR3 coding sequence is TGCGCCAGCAGTCCAGGGACCGCTGGCTACACCTTC. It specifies CASSPGTAGYTF.